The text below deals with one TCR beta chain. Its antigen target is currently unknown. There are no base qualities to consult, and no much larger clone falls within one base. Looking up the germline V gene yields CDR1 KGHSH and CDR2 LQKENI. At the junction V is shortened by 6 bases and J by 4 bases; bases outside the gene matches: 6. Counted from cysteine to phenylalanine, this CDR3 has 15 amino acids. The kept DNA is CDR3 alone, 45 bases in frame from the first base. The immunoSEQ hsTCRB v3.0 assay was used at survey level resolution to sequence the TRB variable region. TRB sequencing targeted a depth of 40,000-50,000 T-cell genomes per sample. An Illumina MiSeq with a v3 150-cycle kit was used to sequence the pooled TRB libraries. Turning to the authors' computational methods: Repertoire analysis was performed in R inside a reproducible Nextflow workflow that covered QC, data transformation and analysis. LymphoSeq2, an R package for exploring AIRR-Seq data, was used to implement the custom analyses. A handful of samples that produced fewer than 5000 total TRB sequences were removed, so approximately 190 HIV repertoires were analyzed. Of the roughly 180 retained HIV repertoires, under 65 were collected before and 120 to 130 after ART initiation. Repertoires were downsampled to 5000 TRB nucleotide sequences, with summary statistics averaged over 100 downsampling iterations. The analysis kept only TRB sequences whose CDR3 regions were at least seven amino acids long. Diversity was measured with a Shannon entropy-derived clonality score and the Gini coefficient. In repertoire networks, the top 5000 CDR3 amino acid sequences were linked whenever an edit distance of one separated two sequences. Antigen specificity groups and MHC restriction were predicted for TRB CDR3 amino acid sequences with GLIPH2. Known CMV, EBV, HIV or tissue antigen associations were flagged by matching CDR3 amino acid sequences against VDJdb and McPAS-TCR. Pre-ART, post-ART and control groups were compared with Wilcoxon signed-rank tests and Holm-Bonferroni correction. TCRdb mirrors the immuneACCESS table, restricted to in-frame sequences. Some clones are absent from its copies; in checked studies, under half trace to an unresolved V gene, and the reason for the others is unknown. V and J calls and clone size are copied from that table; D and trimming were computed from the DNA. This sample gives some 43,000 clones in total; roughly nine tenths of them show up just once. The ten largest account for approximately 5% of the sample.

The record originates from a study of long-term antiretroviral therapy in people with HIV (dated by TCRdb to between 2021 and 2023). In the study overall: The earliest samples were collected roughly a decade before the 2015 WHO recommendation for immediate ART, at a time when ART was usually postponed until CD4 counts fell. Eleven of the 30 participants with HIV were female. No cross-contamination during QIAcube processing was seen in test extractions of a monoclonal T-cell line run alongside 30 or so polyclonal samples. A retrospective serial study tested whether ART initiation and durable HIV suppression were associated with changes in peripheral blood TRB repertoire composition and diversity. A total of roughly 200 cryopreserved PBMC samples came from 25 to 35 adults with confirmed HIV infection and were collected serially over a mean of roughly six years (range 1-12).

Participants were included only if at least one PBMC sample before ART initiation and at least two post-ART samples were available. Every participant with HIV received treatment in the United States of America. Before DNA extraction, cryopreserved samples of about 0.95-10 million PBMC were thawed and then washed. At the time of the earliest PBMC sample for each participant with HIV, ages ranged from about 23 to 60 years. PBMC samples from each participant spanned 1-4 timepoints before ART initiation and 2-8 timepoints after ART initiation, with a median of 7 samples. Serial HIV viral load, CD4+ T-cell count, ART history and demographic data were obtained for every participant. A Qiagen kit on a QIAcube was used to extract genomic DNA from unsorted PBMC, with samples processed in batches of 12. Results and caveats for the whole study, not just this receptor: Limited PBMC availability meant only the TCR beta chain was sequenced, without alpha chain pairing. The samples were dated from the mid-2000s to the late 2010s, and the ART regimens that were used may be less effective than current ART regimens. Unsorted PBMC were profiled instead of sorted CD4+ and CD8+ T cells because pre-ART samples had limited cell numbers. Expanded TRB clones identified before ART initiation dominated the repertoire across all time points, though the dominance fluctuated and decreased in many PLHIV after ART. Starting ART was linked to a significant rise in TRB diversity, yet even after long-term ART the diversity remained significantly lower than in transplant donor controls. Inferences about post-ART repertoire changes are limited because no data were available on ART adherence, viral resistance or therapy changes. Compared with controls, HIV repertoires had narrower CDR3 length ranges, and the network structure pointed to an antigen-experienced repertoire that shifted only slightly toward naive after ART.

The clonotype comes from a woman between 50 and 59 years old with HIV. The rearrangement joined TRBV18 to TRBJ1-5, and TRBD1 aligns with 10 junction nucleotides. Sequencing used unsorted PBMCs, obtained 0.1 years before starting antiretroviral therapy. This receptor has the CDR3 CASSPGQGRNQPQHF. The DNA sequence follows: TGTGCCAGCTCCCCGGGACAGGGGAGAAATCAGCCCCAGCATTTT.